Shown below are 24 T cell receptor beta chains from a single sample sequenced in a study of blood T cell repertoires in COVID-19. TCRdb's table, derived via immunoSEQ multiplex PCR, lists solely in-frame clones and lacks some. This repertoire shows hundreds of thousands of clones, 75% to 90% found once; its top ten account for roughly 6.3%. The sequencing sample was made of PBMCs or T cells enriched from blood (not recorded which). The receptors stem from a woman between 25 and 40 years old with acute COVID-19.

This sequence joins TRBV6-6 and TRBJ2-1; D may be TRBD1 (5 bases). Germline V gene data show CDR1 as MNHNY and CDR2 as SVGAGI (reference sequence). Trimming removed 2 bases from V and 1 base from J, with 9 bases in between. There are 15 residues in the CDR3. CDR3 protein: CASSYSRVSYNEQFF. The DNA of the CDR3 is TGTGCCAGCAGTTACAGCAGGGTTTCCTACAATGAGCAGTTCTTC.

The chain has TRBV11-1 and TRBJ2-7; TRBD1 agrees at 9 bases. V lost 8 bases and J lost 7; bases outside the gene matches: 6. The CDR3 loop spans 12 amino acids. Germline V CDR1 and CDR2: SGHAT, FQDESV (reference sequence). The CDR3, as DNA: TGTGCCAGCCTGGGACAGGGAAAAGAGCAGTACTTC. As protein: CASLGQGKEQYF.

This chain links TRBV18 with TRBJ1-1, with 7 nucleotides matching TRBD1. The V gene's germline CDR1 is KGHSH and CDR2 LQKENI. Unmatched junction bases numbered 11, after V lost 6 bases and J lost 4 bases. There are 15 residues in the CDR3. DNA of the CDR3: TGTGCCAGCTCGTACGGACAGGACGAGGGCACTGAAGCTTTCTTT. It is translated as CASSYGQDEGTEAFF.

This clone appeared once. CDR3 region: CATSDHDRAYEQYF. The CDR3 coding sequence is TGTGCCACCAGCGACCATGACAGGGCCTACGAGCAGTACTTC. V is TRBV24-1 and J is TRBJ2-7; 7 bases map to TRBD1. V lost 7 bases to trimming and J lost 2 bases; unmatched junction nucleotides: 7. The germline gives CDR1 KGHDR, CDR2 SFDVKD. This CDR3 comprises 14 residues.

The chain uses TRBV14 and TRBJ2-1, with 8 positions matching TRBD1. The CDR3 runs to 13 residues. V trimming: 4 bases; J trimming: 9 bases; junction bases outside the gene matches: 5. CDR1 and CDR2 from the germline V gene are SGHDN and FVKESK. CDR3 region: CASSRDRTTEQFF. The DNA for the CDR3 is TGTGCCAGCAGCCGGGACAGGACGACTGAGCAGTTCTTC.

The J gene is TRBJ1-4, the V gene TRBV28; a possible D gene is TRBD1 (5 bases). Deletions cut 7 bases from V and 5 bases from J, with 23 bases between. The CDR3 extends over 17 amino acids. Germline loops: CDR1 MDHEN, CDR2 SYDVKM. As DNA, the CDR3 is TGTGCCAGCACCTCGATCCGGGACTTCTTTGAGAATGAAAAACTGTTTTTT. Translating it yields CASTSIRDFFENEKLFF.

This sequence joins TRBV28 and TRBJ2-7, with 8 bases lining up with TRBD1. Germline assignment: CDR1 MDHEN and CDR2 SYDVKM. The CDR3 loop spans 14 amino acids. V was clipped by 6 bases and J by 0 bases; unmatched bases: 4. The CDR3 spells CASRPGGSSYEQYF. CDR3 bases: TGTGCCAGCAGGCCAGGGGGCAGCTCCTACGAGCAGTACTTC. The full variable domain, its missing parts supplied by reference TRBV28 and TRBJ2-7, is DVKVTQSSRYLVKRTGEKVFLECVQDMDHENMFWYRQDPGLGLRLIYFSYDVKMKEKGDIPEGYSVSREKKERFSLILESASTNQTSMYLCASRPGGSSYEQYFGPGTRLTVT.

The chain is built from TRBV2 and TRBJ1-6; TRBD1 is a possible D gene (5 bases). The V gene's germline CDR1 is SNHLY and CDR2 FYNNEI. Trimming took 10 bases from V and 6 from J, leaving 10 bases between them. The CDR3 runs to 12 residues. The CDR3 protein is CATRTSNSPLHF. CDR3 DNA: TGTGCCACGAGGACATCTAATTCACCCCTCCACTTT.

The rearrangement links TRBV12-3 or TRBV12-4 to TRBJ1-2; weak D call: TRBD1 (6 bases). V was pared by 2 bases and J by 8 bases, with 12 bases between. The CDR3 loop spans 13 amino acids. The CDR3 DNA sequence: TGTGCCAGCAGTTTATGGGGGCAGTCGGGCTACACCTTC. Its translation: CASSLWGQSGYTF.

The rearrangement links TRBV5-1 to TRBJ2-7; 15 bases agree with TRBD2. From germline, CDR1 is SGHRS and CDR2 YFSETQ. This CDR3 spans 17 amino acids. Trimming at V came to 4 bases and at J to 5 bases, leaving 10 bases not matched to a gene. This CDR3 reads CASSEGTSGGRYDEQYF. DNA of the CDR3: TGCGCCAGCAGCGAGGGGACTAGCGGGGGGCGCTACGACGAGCAGTACTTC. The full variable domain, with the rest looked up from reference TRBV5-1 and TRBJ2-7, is KAGVTQTPRYLIKTRGQQVTLSCSPISGHRSVSWYQQTPGQGLQFLFEYFSETQRNKGNFPGRFSGRQFSNSRSEMNVSTLELGDSALYLCASSEGTSGGRYDEQYFGPGTRLTVT.

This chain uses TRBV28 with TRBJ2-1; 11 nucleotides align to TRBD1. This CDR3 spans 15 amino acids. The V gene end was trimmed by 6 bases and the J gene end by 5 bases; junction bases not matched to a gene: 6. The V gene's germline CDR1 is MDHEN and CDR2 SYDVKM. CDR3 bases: TGTGCCAGCAGCCGCGGACAGGGGGCCCACAATGAGCAGTTCTTC. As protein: CASSRGQGAHNEQFF.

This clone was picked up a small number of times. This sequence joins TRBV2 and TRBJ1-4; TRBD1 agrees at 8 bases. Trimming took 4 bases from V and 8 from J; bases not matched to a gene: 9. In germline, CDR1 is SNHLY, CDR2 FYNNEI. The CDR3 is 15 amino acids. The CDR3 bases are TGTGCCAGCAGTGCACAGGGGGGGGCTTCCGAAAAACTGTTTTTT. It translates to CASSAQGGASEKLFF.

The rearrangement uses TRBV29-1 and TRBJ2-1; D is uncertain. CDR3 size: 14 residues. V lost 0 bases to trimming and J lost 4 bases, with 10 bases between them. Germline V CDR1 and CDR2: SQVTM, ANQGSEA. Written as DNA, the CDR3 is TGCAGCGTTGAAGATGCACAGCTATACAATGAGCAGTTCTTC. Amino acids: CSVEDAQLYNEQFF.

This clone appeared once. DNA of the CDR3: TGCGCCAGCAGCTTGGTGCGGGGACCGACAGATACGCAGTATTTT. Translated, it gives CASSLVRGPTDTQYF. The chain uses TRBV5-1 and TRBJ2-3; D is perhaps TRBD2 (6 bases). The CDR3 is made up of 15 amino acids. V lost 0 bases, J lost 3 bases, and 11 bases lay in between. The V gene's germline CDR1 is SGHRS and CDR2 YFSETQ.

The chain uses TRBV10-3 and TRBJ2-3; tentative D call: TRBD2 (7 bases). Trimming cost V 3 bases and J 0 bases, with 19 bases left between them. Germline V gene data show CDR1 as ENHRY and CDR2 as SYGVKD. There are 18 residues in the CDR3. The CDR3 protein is CAISDGGRLAPSTDTQYF. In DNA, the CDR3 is TGTGCCATCAGTGACGGGGGGCGTTTGGCCCCGAGCACAGATACGCAGTATTTT.

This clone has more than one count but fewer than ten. In DNA form, the CDR3 reads TGCGCCAGCAGCCAATCCGGGACTAGGAACACCGGGGAGCTGTTTTTT. Encoded protein: CASSQSGTRNTGELFF. J is TRBJ2-2 and V is TRBV4-3; 8 positions agree with TRBD2. V lost 2 bases and J lost 1; bases outside the gene matches: 3. The CDR3 runs 16 residues. CDR1 is LGHNA, CDR2 YSLEER, per germline.

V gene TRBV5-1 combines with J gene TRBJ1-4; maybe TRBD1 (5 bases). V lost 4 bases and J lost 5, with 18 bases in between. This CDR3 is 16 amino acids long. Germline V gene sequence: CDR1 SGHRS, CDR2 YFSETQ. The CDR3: CASSRLGDGRNEKLFF. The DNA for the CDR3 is TGCGCCAGCAGCCGCCTAGGGGACGGGAGAAATGAAAAACTGTTTTTT.

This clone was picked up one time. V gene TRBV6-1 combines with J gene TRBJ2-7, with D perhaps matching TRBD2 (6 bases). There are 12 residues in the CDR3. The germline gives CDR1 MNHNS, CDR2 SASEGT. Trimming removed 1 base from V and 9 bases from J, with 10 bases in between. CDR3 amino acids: CASSEVGGGQYF. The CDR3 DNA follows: TGTGCCAGCAGTGAAGTGGGGGGTGGGCAGTACTTC.

The CDR3 coding sequence is TGCGCCAGCCGCGGGGAAGGAATCGCCGGGGAGCTGTTTTTT. It is translated as CASRGEGIAGELFF. This sequence joins TRBV5-1 and TRBJ2-2; TRBD2 might be the D (6 bases). Trimming cost V 7 bases and J 6 bases, with 16 bases left between them. Germline-derived CDR1 and CDR2 are SGHRS and YFSETQ. CDR3 length: 14 residues.

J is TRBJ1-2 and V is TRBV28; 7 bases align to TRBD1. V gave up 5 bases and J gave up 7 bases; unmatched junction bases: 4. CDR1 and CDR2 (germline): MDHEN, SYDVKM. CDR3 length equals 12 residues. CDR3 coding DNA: TGTGCCAGCAGTCCCCAGGGGGGTGGCTACACCTTC. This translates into CASSPQGGGYTF.

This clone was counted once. CDR3 protein: CASSLRRDREQLATEGEQETQYF. The CDR3 nucleotides are TGTGCCAGCAGCCTGAGGCGGGACAGGGAGCAACTAGCGACGGAAGGGGAGCAGGAGACCCAGTACTTC. The chain has TRBV3-1 (or the pseudogene TRBV3-2) and TRBJ2-5; 9 nucleotides match TRBD1. This CDR3 region has 23 residues. CDR1 and CDR2 (germline): LGHDT, YNNKEL (reference sequence). J lost 5 bases, V lost 4 bases, and 32 bases had no gene match.

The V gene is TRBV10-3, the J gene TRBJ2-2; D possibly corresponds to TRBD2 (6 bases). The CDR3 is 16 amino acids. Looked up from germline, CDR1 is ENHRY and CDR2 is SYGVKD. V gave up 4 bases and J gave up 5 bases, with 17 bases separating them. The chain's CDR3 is CAISVSAGTLTGELFF. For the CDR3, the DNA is TGTGCCATCAGTGTATCGGCGGGGACTTTAACCGGGGAGCTGTTTTTT.

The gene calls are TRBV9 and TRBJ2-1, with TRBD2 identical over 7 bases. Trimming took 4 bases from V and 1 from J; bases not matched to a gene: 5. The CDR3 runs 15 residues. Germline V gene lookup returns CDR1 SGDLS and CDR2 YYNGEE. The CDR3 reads CASSPGGGSYNEQFF. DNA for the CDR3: TGTGCCAGCAGCCCTGGGGGGGGGTCCTACAATGAGCAGTTCTTC.

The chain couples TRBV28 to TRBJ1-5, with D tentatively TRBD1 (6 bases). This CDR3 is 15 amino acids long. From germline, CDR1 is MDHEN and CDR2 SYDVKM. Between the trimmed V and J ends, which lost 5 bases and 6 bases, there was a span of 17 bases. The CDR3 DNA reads TGTGCCAGCAGTCTGCGGACAGCTGTAGGTCAGCCCCAGCATTTT. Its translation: CASSLRTAVGQPQHF.